These T cell receptor beta chains were read from a single sample in a study of shared clonotypes between healthy human individuals. Data came from immunoSEQ multiplex PCR; TCRdb stores just in-frame clones and leaves some out. This table has roughly 110,000 clones, under 70% appearing once. Sequencing was performed on memory CD8+ T cells sorted from blood. All receptors derive from a woman aged 25 to 39 in good health. The CDR3 runs from the conserved cysteine through the conserved F or W. Each record gives: D gene, clone size, V gene, J gene, CDR3 protein, CDR3 DNA. D genes are given only for firm matches. Size is stated for part of the rows, as once, few or many counts, or as a class when the clone is expanded.

D gene: TRBD2; clone size: NA; V gene: TRBV6-5; J gene: TRBJ2-1; CDR3 protein: CASTPGAGGPHEQFF; CDR3 DNA: TGTGCCAGCACCCCGGGAGCGGGAGGGCCCCATGAGCAGTTCTTC
D gene: NA; clone size: NA; V gene: TRBV7-9; J gene: TRBJ1-2; CDR3 protein: CASSSDSRDGWYGYTF; CDR3 DNA: TGTGCCAGCAGCTCCGACTCCCGGGACGGATGGTACGGCTACACCTTC
D gene: NA; clone size: few; V gene: TRBV25-1; J gene: TRBJ2-7; CDR3 protein: CASLTPGPSYEQYF; CDR3 DNA: TGTGCCAGTCTTACTCCGGGTCCCTCCTACGAGCAGTACTTC
D gene: NA; clone size: NA; V gene: TRBV27; J gene: TRBJ2-7; CDR3 protein: CASRSVSGLYEQYF; CDR3 DNA: TGTGCCAGCAGGTCGGTCAGCGGGTTGTACGAGCAGTACTTC
D gene: NA; clone size: many; V gene: TRBV30; J gene: TRBJ2-2; CDR3 protein: CAWSPGPASNTGELFF; CDR3 DNA: TGTGCCTGGAGTCCAGGGCCCGCATCGAACACCGGGGAGCTGTTTTTT
D gene: NA; clone size: NA; V gene: TRBV5-1; J gene: TRBJ2-7; CDR3 protein: CASSLGGSNEQYF; CDR3 DNA: TGCGCCAGCAGCTTGGGAGGGTCGAACGAGCAGTACTTC
D gene: NA; clone size: NA; V gene: TRBV25-1; J gene: TRBJ1-5; CDR3 protein: CASSDQGHNQPQHF; CDR3 DNA: TGTGCCAGCAGTGATCAGGGGCACAATCAGCCCCAGCATTTT
D gene: TRBD1; clone size: once; V gene: TRBV7-2; J gene: TRBJ1-5; CDR3 protein: CASSPDRESRPQHF; CDR3 DNA: TGTGCCAGCAGCCCTGACAGGGAATCGCGGCCCCAGCATTTT
D gene: TRBD1; clone size: NA; V gene: TRBV6-5; J gene: TRBJ2-7; CDR3 protein: CASSYASGGSYEQYF; CDR3 DNA: TGTGCCAGCAGTTACGCGTCAGGGGGCTCCTACGAGCAGTACTTC
D gene: TRBD1; clone size: NA; V gene: TRBV27; J gene: TRBJ2-1; CDR3 protein: CASRPGTAGLGEQFF; CDR3 DNA: TGTGCCAGCAGGCCTGGGACAGCCGGCCTCGGTGAGCAGTTCTTC
D gene: NA; clone size: NA; V gene: TRBV6-5; J gene: TRBJ1-1; CDR3 protein: CASSYFQTGRNTEAFF; CDR3 DNA: TGTGCCAGCAGTTACTTCCAAACAGGGAGGAACACTGAAGCTTTCTTT